This T cell receptor (beta chain) was sequenced in a study of PD-1 blockade in classical Hodgkin lymphoma. Study information: The study gave patients nivolumab 3 mg/kg intravenously every 2 weeks. Findings of the study overall: Newly diagnosed patients and complete responders had comparable diversity at baseline. When set against healthy donors, newly diagnosed patients were reported to show lower baseline TCR diversity.

The germline CDR1 and CDR2 sequences are MDHEN and SYDVKM. This CDR3 contains 14 residues. V lost 3 bases and J 7 bases, leaving 13 bases between the germline ends. The time point was: cycle 4 day 1 (C4D1), after 6 weeks of nivolumab. Each patient's relapse followed autologous stem cell transplantation, and brentuximab vedotin exposure varied. Best outcomes ranged across complete response, partial response and progressive disease. Only one count was recorded for this clone. Its cognate antigen is unknown. Clones were sequenced by immunoSEQ multiplex PCR, and TCRdb holds only the in-frame ones, with some missing. The profile shows 30,000 to 50,000 clones, just over 75% of them singletons.

The receptor was isolated from a human donor with classical Hodgkin lymphoma. Specimen: peripheral blood mononuclear cells (PBMCs), collected before the fourth cycle of nivolumab. V gene TRBV28 combines with J gene TRBJ1-5; D gene unclear. Written as DNA, the CDR3 is TGTGCCAGCAGTTTGGCCGCAGGCATCCAGCCCCAGCATTTT. Residues: CASSLAAGIQPQHF.